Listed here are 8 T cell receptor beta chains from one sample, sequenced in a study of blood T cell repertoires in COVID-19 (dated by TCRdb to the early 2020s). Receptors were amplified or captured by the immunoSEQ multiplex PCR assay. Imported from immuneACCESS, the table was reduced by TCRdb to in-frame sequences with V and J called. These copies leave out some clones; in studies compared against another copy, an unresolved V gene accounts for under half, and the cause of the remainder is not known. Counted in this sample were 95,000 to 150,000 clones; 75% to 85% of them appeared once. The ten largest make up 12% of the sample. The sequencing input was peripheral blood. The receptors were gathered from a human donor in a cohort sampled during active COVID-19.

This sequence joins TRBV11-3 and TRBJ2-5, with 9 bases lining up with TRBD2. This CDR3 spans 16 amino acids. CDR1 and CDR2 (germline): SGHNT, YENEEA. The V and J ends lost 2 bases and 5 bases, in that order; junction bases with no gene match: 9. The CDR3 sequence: CASSLSAGAGGETQYF. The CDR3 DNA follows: TGTGCCAGCAGCTTATCCGCGGGGGCGGGAGGGGAGACCCAGTACTTC.

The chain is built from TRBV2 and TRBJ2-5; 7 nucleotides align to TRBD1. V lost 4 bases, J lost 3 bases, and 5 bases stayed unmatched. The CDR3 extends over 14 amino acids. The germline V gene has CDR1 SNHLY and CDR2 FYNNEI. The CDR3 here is CASSALTGEETQYF. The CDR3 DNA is TGTGCCAGCAGTGCCCTCACAGGGGAAGAGACCCAGTACTTC.

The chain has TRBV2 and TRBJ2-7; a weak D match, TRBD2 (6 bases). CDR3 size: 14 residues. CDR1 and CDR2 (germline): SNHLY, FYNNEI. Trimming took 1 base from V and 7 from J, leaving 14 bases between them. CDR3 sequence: CASSEGMAGWEQYF. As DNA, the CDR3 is TGTGCCAGCAGTGAAGGGATGGCGGGGTGGGAGCAGTACTTC.

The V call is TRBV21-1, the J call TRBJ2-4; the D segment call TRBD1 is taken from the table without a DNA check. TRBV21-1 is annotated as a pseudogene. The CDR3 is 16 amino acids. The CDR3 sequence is CASSKSRAAGDYIQYF. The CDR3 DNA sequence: TGTGCCAGCAGCAAAAGTCGTGCGGCAGGGGATTACATTCAGTACTTC.

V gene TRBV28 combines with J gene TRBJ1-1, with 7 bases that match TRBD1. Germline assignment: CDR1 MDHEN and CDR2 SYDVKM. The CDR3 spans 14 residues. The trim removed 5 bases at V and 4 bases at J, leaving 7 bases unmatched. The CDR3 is CASSPPTGITEAFF. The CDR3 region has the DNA TGTGCCAGCAGTCCGCCGACAGGGATCACTGAAGCTTTCTTT.

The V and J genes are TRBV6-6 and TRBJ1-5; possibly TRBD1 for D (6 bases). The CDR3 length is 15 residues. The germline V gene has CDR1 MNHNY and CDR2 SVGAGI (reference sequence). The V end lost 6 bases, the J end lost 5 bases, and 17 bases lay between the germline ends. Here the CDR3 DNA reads TGTGCCAGCAGAGCCGGGACACGGTTCGATCAGCCCCAGCATTTT. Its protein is CASRAGTRFDQPQHF.

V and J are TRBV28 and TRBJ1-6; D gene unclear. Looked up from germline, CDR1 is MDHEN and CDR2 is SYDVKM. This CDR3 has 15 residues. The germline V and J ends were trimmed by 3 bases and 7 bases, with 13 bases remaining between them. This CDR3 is CASSFDYDGNSPLHF. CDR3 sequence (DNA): TGTGCCAGCAGTTTCGACTACGACGGGAATTCACCCCTCCACTTT.

The CDR3 sequence is CASRLNLEETQYF. The CDR3, as DNA: TGTGCCAGCCGACTAAATTTAGAAGAGACCCAGTACTTC. V usage is TRBV5-4 and J usage is TRBJ2-5; maybe TRBD2 (5 bases). The V end was cut by 7 bases, the J end by 3 bases, with 13 bases between. Germline loops: CDR1 SGHNT, CDR2 YYREEE (reference sequence). The CDR3 spans 13 residues.